A selection of T cell receptor beta chains follows, all from one sample in a study of T cells in Graves' hyperthyroidism and ophthalmopathy. TCRdb reprocessed the multiplex PCR reads with MiXCR, giving one entry per CDR3 protein. This sample has over 250,000 distinct CDR3 sequences; approximately 21% occur once, and the top ten carry roughly 60%. Sequenced: blood. These receptors were obtained from a man aged 30 to 45 with Graves' ophthalmopathy. The CDR3 runs from the conserved cysteine through the conserved F or W. Fields, in order: CDR3 length, V gene, J gene, CDR3 protein.

cdr3_length: 19
v_call: TRBV29-1
j_call: TRBJ2-1
cdr3_aa: CSVEAPGLAGGPGYNEQFF

cdr3_length: 13
v_call: TRBV3-1
j_call: TRBJ2-7
cdr3_aa: CASSQEARYEQYF

cdr3_length: 14
v_call: TRBV2
j_call: TRBJ1-3
cdr3_aa: CASSEAWPGNTIYF

cdr3_length: 17
v_call: TRBV7-8
j_call: TRBJ2-6
cdr3_aa: CASSPRQVSSGANVLTF

cdr3_length: 14
v_call: TRBV28
j_call: TRBJ1-5
cdr3_aa: CASSLSPVGQPQHF

cdr3_length: 13
v_call: TRBV29-1
j_call: TRBJ2-5
cdr3_aa: CSVEGLSGATQYF

cdr3_length: 16
v_call: TRBV14
j_call: TRBJ2-5
cdr3_aa: CASSQGTGGFQETQYF

cdr3_length: 17
v_call: TRBV4-1
j_call: TRBJ2-1
cdr3_aa: CASSQDGGTSGRNEQFF

cdr3_length: 12
v_call: TRBV29-1
j_call: TRBJ2-7
cdr3_aa: CSARGAGYEQYF

cdr3_length: 15
v_call: TRBV28
j_call: TRBJ1-1
cdr3_aa: CASSGTGVMNTEAFF

cdr3_length: 11
v_call: TRBV2
j_call: TRBJ1-6
cdr3_aa: CASSEGSPLHF

cdr3_length: 14
v_call: TRBV15
j_call: TRBJ2-7
cdr3_aa: CATSRTGSENEQYF

cdr3_length: 14
v_call: TRBV6-1
j_call: TRBJ1-1
cdr3_aa: CASSLGKMNTEAFF

cdr3_length: 14
v_call: TRBV18
j_call: TRBJ2-1
cdr3_aa: CASSPRTSNNEQFF

cdr3_length: 13
v_call: TRBV10-3
j_call: TRBJ1-2
cdr3_aa: CAISEGGNYGYTF

cdr3_length: 13
v_call: TRBV12-3/TRBV12-4
j_call: TRBJ1-2
cdr3_aa: CASSPDPDYGYTF

cdr3_length: 12
v_call: TRBV12-3/TRBV12-4
j_call: TRBJ1-1
cdr3_aa: CASTPRRFEAFF

cdr3_length: 14
v_call: TRBV12-3/TRBV12-4
j_call: TRBJ2-7
cdr3_aa: CASTPAQGGYEQYF

cdr3_length: 18
v_call: TRBV9
j_call: TRBJ2-2
cdr3_aa: CASSDPRTSESWTGELFF

cdr3_length: 16
v_call: TRBV5-1
j_call: TRBJ2-7
cdr3_aa: CASSFTGSRASYEQYF

cdr3_length: 15
v_call: TRBV10-3
j_call: TRBJ2-7
cdr3_aa: CAISSSVLSSYEQYF

cdr3_length: 15
v_call: TRBV20-1
j_call: TRBJ2-7
cdr3_aa: CSARDLRSTYDEQYF

cdr3_length: 14
v_call: TRBV20-1
j_call: TRBJ2-1
cdr3_aa: CSAPPGGFHNEQFF

cdr3_length: 13
v_call: TRBV5-1
j_call: TRBJ2-1
cdr3_aa: CASSLAGSYEQFF

cdr3_length: 14
v_call: TRBV29-1
j_call: TRBJ2-5
cdr3_aa: CSVNQGASSETQYF

cdr3_length: 15
v_call: TRBV10-3
j_call: TRBJ1-5
cdr3_aa: CAISKDRGSNQPQHF

cdr3_length: 15
v_call: TRBV3-1
j_call: TRBJ2-1
cdr3_aa: CASSRTLSSYNEQFF

cdr3_length: 13
v_call: TRBV6-1
j_call: TRBJ2-5
cdr3_aa: CASSGQDQETQYF

cdr3_length: 13
v_call: TRBV11-2
j_call: TRBJ2-2
cdr3_aa: CASSLLGGGELFF

cdr3_length: 15
v_call: TRBV3-1
j_call: TRBJ2-7
cdr3_aa: CASSQAPDNRDEQYF

cdr3_length: 16
v_call: TRBV11-1
j_call: TRBJ2-6
cdr3_aa: CASRRESRAGANVLTF

cdr3_length: 13
v_call: TRBV6-1
j_call: TRBJ2-5
cdr3_aa: CASRRLEEETQYF

cdr3_length: 15
v_call: TRBV2
j_call: TRBJ2-1
cdr3_aa: CASPRRASGNTEQFF

cdr3_length: 13
v_call: TRBV5-1
j_call: TRBJ1-1
cdr3_aa: CASSFGAYTEAFF

cdr3_length: 16
v_call: TRBV15
j_call: TRBJ1-4
cdr3_aa: CATSTSGTATNEKLFF

cdr3_length: 13
v_call: TRBV12-3/TRBV12-4
j_call: TRBJ2-1
cdr3_aa: CASTVRYLNEQFF

cdr3_length: 12
v_call: TRBV18
j_call: TRBJ2-3
cdr3_aa: CASSPGPDTQYF

cdr3_length: 14
v_call: TRBV3-1
j_call: TRBJ1-2
cdr3_aa: CASSQETVNYGYTF

cdr3_length: 14
v_call: TRBV27
j_call: TRBJ1-6
cdr3_aa: CASSHDSRTSPLHF

cdr3_length: 11
v_call: TRBV6-1
j_call: TRBJ1-1
cdr3_aa: CASRTDIAAFF

cdr3_length: 15
v_call: TRBV5-1
j_call: TRBJ2-7
cdr3_aa: CASSFLPGSLYEQYF

cdr3_length: 14
v_call: TRBV20-1
j_call: TRBJ2-5
cdr3_aa: CSARTSGRAGTQYF

cdr3_length: 15
v_call: TRBV7-9
j_call: TRBJ1-1
cdr3_aa: CASSMQGGTNTEAFF

cdr3_length: 15
v_call: TRBV7-6
j_call: TRBJ2-5
cdr3_aa: CASSLVGTLQGTQYF

cdr3_length: 14
v_call: TRBV27
j_call: TRBJ2-1
cdr3_aa: CASSHEAAGDEQFF

cdr3_length: 14
v_call: TRBV19
j_call: TRBJ2-7
cdr3_aa: CASRRAGEALEQYF

cdr3_length: 18
v_call: TRBV7-8
j_call: TRBJ2-1
cdr3_aa: CASSLEPASGQVYNEQFF

cdr3_length: 16
v_call: TRBV5-1
j_call: TRBJ2-1
cdr3_aa: CASSEPTSGRAIEQFF

cdr3_length: 13
v_call: TRBV27
j_call: TRBJ1-1
cdr3_aa: CASRILISTEAFF

cdr3_length: 14
v_call: TRBV20-1
j_call: TRBJ1-1
cdr3_aa: CSARQGAGSTEAFF

cdr3_length: 16
v_call: TRBV20-1
j_call: TRBJ1-2
cdr3_aa: CSASKNRRGLVYGYTF

cdr3_length: 10
v_call: TRBV2
j_call: TRBJ2-5
cdr3_aa: CASMGTPTYF

cdr3_length: 15
v_call: TRBV12-3/TRBV12-4
j_call: TRBJ2-1
cdr3_aa: CASQPGTSPYEEQFF

cdr3_length: 16
v_call: TRBV11-3
j_call: TRBJ2-1
cdr3_aa: CASSLEILGAFNEQFF

cdr3_length: 11
v_call: TRBV20-1
j_call: TRBJ2-7
cdr3_aa: CSAEGAREQYF

cdr3_length: 16
v_call: TRBV12-3/TRBV12-4
j_call: TRBJ2-7
cdr3_aa: CASTESSSGPSYEQYF

cdr3_length: 12
v_call: TRBV10-3
j_call: TRBJ2-1
cdr3_aa: CATLAGVNEQFF

cdr3_length: 13
v_call: TRBV12-3/TRBV12-4
j_call: TRBJ2-6
cdr3_aa: CASSISGANVLTF

cdr3_length: 13
v_call: TRBV11-3
j_call: TRBJ2-2
cdr3_aa: CASSLTYTGELFF